The source of this T cell receptor (beta chain) is a study of CD8 T cells in Susac syndrome. This clonotype was counted only a few times. Roughly 0.45 to 1 ug RNA was reverse transcribed with random hexamers. TCRdb independently ran MiXCR on the immunoSEQ multiplex PCR reads; one entry per CDR3 protein. This table holds about 180,000 distinct CDR3 sequences, under 97% found once. CDR1 is GTSNPN and CDR2 is SVGIG in the germline V gene (reference sequence). The CDR3 loop spans 19 amino acids. Trimming pared 2 bases from V and 1 base from J, leaving 24 bases between. TEMRA cells were FACS-enriched, with CD8+ and CD4+ T cells isolated negatively.

The sample taken for sequencing was CD4+ T cells from PBMCs. The sequence derives from a human donor with multiple sclerosis. J is TRBJ2-4 and V is TRBV30; the D call may be TRBD1 or TRBD2 (5 bases each). The CDR3, as DNA: TGTGCCTGGAGTCGGACCCCCTTGGGGCGGGTACGGGCCAAAAACATTCAGTACTTC. As protein: CAWSRTPLGRVRAKNIQYF.